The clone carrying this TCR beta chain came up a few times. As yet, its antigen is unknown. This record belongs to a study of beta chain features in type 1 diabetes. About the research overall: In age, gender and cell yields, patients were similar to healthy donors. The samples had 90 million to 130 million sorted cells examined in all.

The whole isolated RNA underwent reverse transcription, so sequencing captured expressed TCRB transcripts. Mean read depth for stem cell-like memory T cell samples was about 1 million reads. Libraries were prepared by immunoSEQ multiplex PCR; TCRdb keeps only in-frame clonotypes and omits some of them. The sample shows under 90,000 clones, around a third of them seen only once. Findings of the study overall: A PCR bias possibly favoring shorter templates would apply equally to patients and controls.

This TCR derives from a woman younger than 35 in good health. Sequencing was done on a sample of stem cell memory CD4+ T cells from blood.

CDR3: CATRRDSPQPQHF. CDR3 DNA sequence: TGTGCCACCAGGCGGGACTCCCCTCAGCCCCAGCATTTT. V gene TRBV10-3 combines with J gene TRBJ1-5, with a weak D call TRBD1 (5 bases). Trimming pared 10 bases from V and 6 bases from J, leaving 16 bases between. CDR1 and CDR2 from the germline V gene are ENHRY and SYGVKD. The CDR3 spans 13 residues.